This is a list of T cell receptor beta chains from one sample in a study of cytomegalovirus exposure and HLA in healthy donors. Repertoires were generated with immunoSEQ multiplex PCR, while TCRdb's copy carries only in-frame clones and drops some. The sample's table shows tens of thousands of clones. The source material was PBMCs. The receptors were gathered from a man aged 35-49 years in good health and CMV-seronegative. Each CDR3 is given with its conserved first and last residue. A D gene is named only where the DNA matches it firmly. Clone size, where shown, is once, few, many, or a class for clones that have expanded.

j_call d_call clone_size v_call cdr3_nt cdr3_aa
TRBJ1-3 . . TRBV5-1 TGCGCCAGCAGCCGCGACAACTCTGGAAACACCATATATTTT CASSRDNSGNTIYF
TRBJ1-2 TRBD1 . TRBV19 TGTGCCAGTACCTCTGGGACAGGGGGCAACTATGGCTACACCTTC CASTSGTGGNYGYTF
TRBJ1-4 . . TRBV5-5 TGTGCCAGCAGCTTGGACAGGGAAGAAGGAAAACTGTTTTTT CASSLDREEGKLFF
TRBJ2-7 . . TRBV6-6 TGTGCCAGCACCCCCCCGGGGGGCCCCAGAGTCTACGAGCAGTACTTC CASTPPGGPRVYEQYF
TRBJ2-3 TRBD2 . TRBV4-1 TGCGCCAGCAGCCAGGGTGGACTAGCGGGGGGTGGGGCGGATACGCAGTATTTT CASSQGGLAGGGADTQYF
TRBJ1-5 . . TRBV6-1 TGTGCCAGCAGTCATACAGCCGGGGTGGATACGCCCCAGCATTTT CASSHTAGVDTPQHF
TRBJ1-3 . . TRBV30 TGTGCCTGGAGCGGGAGCTCTGGAAACACCATATATTTT CAWSGSSGNTIYF
TRBJ2-6 TRBD2 . TRBV2 TGTGCCAGCAGTGAAACCGGGGGGGCTGGGGCCAACGTCCTGACTTTC CASSETGGAGANVLTF
TRBJ1-6 TRBD1 . TRBV27 TGTGCCAGCAGTAGCCTCGGACAGGGAGAATCACCCCTCCACTTT CASSSLGQGESPLHF
TRBJ2-3 . . TRBV7-3 TGTGCCAGCAGCCAGATGGGCGGGAGCACAGATACGCAGTATTTT CASSQMGGSTDTQYF
TRBJ2-7 TRBD2 . TRBV27 TGTGCCAGCAGTTTATCGGTAGCGGGGGGACCCTACGAGCAGTACTTC CASSLSVAGGPYEQYF
TRBJ2-1 TRBD1 . TRBV7-8 TGTGCCAGCAGCGAGGACAGGGGCGATGAGCAGTTCTTC CASSEDRGDEQFF
TRBJ2-1 . . TRBV9 TGTGCCAGCAGCGTAGGGAGTACATTGAACGAGCAGTTCTTC CASSVGSTLNEQFF
TRBJ1-4 . . TRBV11-2 TGTGCCAGCAGCCGCCGACAGCTACAAGCAACTAATGAAAAACTGTTTTTT CASSRRQLQATNEKLFF
TRBJ1-1 TRBD1 . TRBV5-1 TGCGCCAGCAGCCAGGGACAGGAGGAACCGGAAGCTTTCTTT CASSQGQEEPEAFF
TRBJ2-7 . . TRBV27 TGTGCCAGCAGTTTAGGACATAATCCTTCCTACGAGCAGTACTTC CASSLGHNPSYEQYF
TRBJ2-3 . . TRBV7-7 TGTGCTAGCAGCTTAGGTATGCGCGGGGGCGGCACAGATACGCAGTATTTT CASSLGMRGGGTDTQYF
TRBJ1-3 . . TRBV28 TGTGCCAGCAGTTCGCAGCGGCGGGGGGGAAACACCATATATTTT CASSSQRRGGNTIYF
TRBJ1-3 TRBD1 . TRBV27 TGTGCCAGCAGTTTGGACAGGAGCTCTGGAAACACCATATATTTT CASSLDRSSGNTIYF
TRBJ1-1 . medium-sized TRBV11-1 TGTGCCAGCAGCTTGGACGGGAGGAACACTGAAGCTTTCTTT CASSLDGRNTEAFF
TRBJ2-5 TRBD2 . TRBV18 TGTGCCAGCTCACTTGCTAGCGGGGGGCAAGAGACCCAGTACTTC CASSLASGGQETQYF
TRBJ1-2 TRBD1 . TRBV5-1 TGCGCCAGCAGCGCAGGACAGGGGGCGAACTATGGCTACACCTTC CASSAGQGANYGYTF
TRBJ2-7 TRBD1 . TRBV12-5 TGTGCTAGCTCGACAGGGGCGTCCTACGAGCAGTACTTC CASSTGASYEQYF
TRBJ2-7 . . TRBV4-1 TGCGCCAGCAGTTATTTATCGGGGATGCCCTACGAGCAGTACTTC CASSYLSGMPYEQYF
TRBJ2-2 . . TRBV15 TGTGCCACCAGCAGAGAGCCCAGGGTAGCCGGGGAGCTGTTTTTT CATSREPRVAGELFF
TRBJ2-7 . . TRBV19 TGTGCCAGTAGTATGGAAGGAGGAACCTACGAGCAGTACTTC CASSMEGGTYEQYF
TRBJ2-7 TRBD1 . TRBV19 TGTGCCAGTAGTGCTAAGACAGGGGGATTTAGCTACGAGCAGTACTTC CASSAKTGGFSYEQYF
TRBJ1-3 . . TRBV10-3 TGTGCCATCAGTGAACCGACAGGCAACTCTGGAAACACCATATATTTT CAISEPTGNSGNTIYF
TRBJ1-6 . . TRBV6-6 TGTGCCAGCGTGGACTCCGAAGAGGGACCCCTCCACTTT CASVDSEEGPLHF
TRBJ1-2 . . TRBV30 TGTGCCTGGAGGAGGGAGCTCCCTTATGGCTACACCTTC CAWRRELPYGYTF
TRBJ2-7 TRBD1 . TRBV5-6 TGTGCCAGCGCGGGGACAGGCTTTAGGGAGCAGTACTTC CASAGTGFREQYF
TRBJ2-7 . . TRBV6-5 TGTGCCAGCAGTGTGCAGTTATCCTACGAGCAGTACTTC CASSVQLSYEQYF
TRBJ2-1 . . TRBV18 TGTGCCAGCTCCCCTTTGGGTGTAGGGAGCTCCTACAATGAGCAGTTCTTC CASSPLGVGSSYNEQFF
TRBJ1-6 . . TRBV19 TGTGCCAGTAGTATGGGCTCGAACAGGGCCTTTAATTCACCCCTCCACTTT CASSMGSNRAFNSPLHF
TRBJ2-1 TRBD2 . TRBV4-2 TGTGCCAGCAGCCAAGACAACGTAGCGGGGGGGGGACTCAATGAGCAGTTCTTC CASSQDNVAGGGLNEQFF
TRBJ1-1 . . TRBV5-1 TGCGCCAGCAGCTTCCGGGAAGGGAACACTGAAGCTTTCTTT CASSFREGNTEAFF
TRBJ1-2 . . TRBV29-1 TGCAGCGTTGAGGGGCAGGGCCCCTATGGCTACACCTTC CSVEGQGPYGYTF
TRBJ1-2 TRBD1 . TRBV9 TGTGCCAGCAGCGCCTCCCCCGGGACAGGGGCCGACACCTATGGCTACACCTTC CASSASPGTGADTYGYTF
TRBJ1-5 TRBD1 . TRBV30 TGTGCCTGGAGTGTAGGGACAGGGATTGGGCCCCAGCATTTT CAWSVGTGIGPQHF
TRBJ2-1 . . TRBV5-1 TGCGCCAGCAGCGCAGGGACTCAAAACAATGAGCAGTTCTTC CASSAGTQNNEQFF
TRBJ1-2 TRBD1 . TRBV19 TGTGCCAGTAGTAAGCCGGGCTGGGGACAGGTTTTCTATGGCTACACCTTC CASSKPGWGQVFYGYTF
TRBJ1-1 . . TRBV30 TGTGCCGGGGGCGGGGGACCTGCCACTGAAGCTTTCTTT CAGGGGPATEAFF